Following are 26 T cell receptor beta chains from one sample sequenced in a study of T cell repertoires in cytomegalovirus infection. These receptors' antigens are unknown. A single record per CDR3 protein comes from TCRdb applying MiXCR to the reads. The sample has some 200,000 distinct CDR3 sequences; around 35% are singletons. Sequencing was performed on CD8+ T cells from cultured PBMCs, taken from culture after CMV antigen stimulation. Receptors were obtained from a human donor in good health (CMV status not recorded). Some clones in this sample may be carry-over from other donors' samples.

This clonotype appeared a single time. The chain recombines TRBV11-2 with TRBJ2-1; TRBD1 matches 10 bases. The CDR3 has 16 residues. CDR1 and CDR2 (germline): SGHAT, FQNNGV. V was clipped by 2 bases and J by 4 bases; unmatched bases: 5. CDR3 sequence: CASSLRDRGFYNEQFF. The CDR3 coding sequence is TGTGCCAGCAGCTTACGGGACAGGGGATTTTACAATGAGCAGTTCTTC.

Only one count was recorded for this clonotype. The chain carries TRBV14 and TRBJ1-1; D remains unclear. V was cut by 4 bases and J by 5 bases, with 14 bases left in between. Germline V gene sequence: CDR1 SGHDN, CDR2 FVKESK. This CDR3 has 14 amino acids. CDR3 in amino acids: CASSPSRRATEAFF. The CDR3 nucleotides are TGTGCCAGCAGCCCCTCCAGGAGGGCAACTGAAGCTTTCTTT.

This chain joins TRBV29-1 and TRBJ2-3; 11 nucleotides line up with TRBD2. CDR1 SQVTM and CDR2 ANQGSEA come from the germline V gene. Trimming at V came to 2 bases and at J to 1 base, leaving 2 bases not matched to a gene. The CDR3 contains 15 residues. As DNA, the CDR3 is TGCAGCGTTGAACTAGCGGGAGGACGCACAGATACGCAGTATTTT. It encodes CSVELAGGRTDTQYF.

The gene calls are TRBV28 and TRBJ2-7; D might be TRBD2 (6 bases). Germline CDR1 MDHEN, CDR2 SYDVKM. The V and J ends lost 8 bases and 5 bases respectively, with 16 bases between them. CDR3 length: 13 residues. CDR3 bases: TGTGCCAGCGCGGGGACGCCGGAGGACGAGCAGTACTTC. Its protein product is CASAGTPEDEQYF.

This clonotype turned up a few times. V usage is TRBV7-8 and J usage is TRBJ2-1; a weak D match, TRBD1 (5 bases). The V end lost 4 bases, the J end lost 4 bases, and 17 bases lay between the germline ends. The CDR3 contains 16 residues. Germline CDR1 and CDR2: SGHVS and FQNEAQ. This CDR3 is CASSSTRRARYNEQFF. The CDR3 nucleotides read TGTGCCAGCAGCTCCACCCGCAGGGCTCGGTACAATGAGCAGTTCTTC.

This rearrangement joins TRBV13 to TRBJ2-1; TRBD2 aligns across 12 bases. V shed 3 bases, J shed 8 bases, and the junction held 8 bases outside the gene matches. The CDR3 has 16 residues. Germline CDR1 PRHDT, CDR2 FYEKMQ (reference sequence). The CDR3 region is CASSFLAGGNRDEQFF. CDR3 nucleotide sequence: TGTGCCAGCAGCTTTCTAGCGGGAGGGAATCGCGATGAGCAGTTCTTC.

The chain combines TRBV27 with TRBJ2-5; 14 bases align to TRBD2. Per the germline V gene, CDR1 is MNHEY and CDR2 is SMNVEV (reference sequence). Trimming at V came to 4 bases and at J to 5 bases, leaving 6 bases not matched to a gene. The length of the CDR3 is 16 residues. CDR3: CASSSAWTSGGETQYF. The DNA for the CDR3 is TGTGCCAGCAGTTCCGCCTGGACTAGCGGGGGGGAGACCCAGTACTTC.

This clonotype has more than one count but fewer than ten. The chain couples TRBV11-2 to TRBJ2-1; maybe TRBD1 (6 bases). The CDR3 spans 12 residues. CDR1 and CDR2 (germline): SGHAT, FQNNGV. V was pared by 7 bases and J by 16 bases, with 20 bases between. The CDR3 coding sequence is TGTGCCAGCAAATTGGCCGGGACATCCGTATTCTTC. It translates to CASKLAGTSVFF.

This clonotype appeared a few times. The gene calls are TRBV11-2 and TRBJ2-3, with D tentatively TRBD1 (6 bases). This CDR3 spans 16 amino acids. The V gene lost 1 base and the J gene lost 2 bases, with 13 bases spanning the gap. Germline lookup yields CDR1 SGHAT and CDR2 FQNNGV. Here the CDR3 reads CASSLGAGEPTDTQYF. The CDR3, as DNA: TGTGCCAGCAGCTTAGGGGCAGGGGAGCCCACAGATACGCAGTATTTT.

This clonotype was counted between two and nine times. The chain joins TRBV20-1 to TRBJ2-5; the match to TRBD1 covers 9 bases. This CDR3 contains 12 residues. V shed 8 bases, J shed 5 bases, and the junction held 6 bases outside the gene matches. Per germline, CDR1 DFQATT and CDR2 SNEGSKA (reference sequence). CDR3 in amino acids: CSPRQGDETQYF. CDR3 nucleotides: TGCAGTCCACGACAGGGGGATGAGACCCAGTACTTC.

This chain connects TRBV28 to TRBJ2-1; 9 bases agree with TRBD1. CDR3 length equals 16 residues. V was pared by 5 bases and J by 9 bases, with 14 bases of the junction left unmatched. Germline V gene lookup returns CDR1 MDHEN and CDR2 SYDVKM. CDR3 region: CASSAGGQGVVSEQFF. The CDR3 nucleotides read TGTGCCAGCAGTGCCGGGGGACAGGGAGTAGTAAGTGAGCAGTTCTTC.

This chain uses TRBV10-3 with TRBJ2-3, with 10 bases identical to TRBD2. This CDR3 has 16 amino acids. Germline V gives CDR1 ENHRY, CDR2 SYGVKD. Trimming at V came to 5 bases and at J to 2 bases, leaving 7 bases not matched to a gene. CDR3 amino acids: CAISRERGGITDTQYF. CDR3 in DNA: TGTGCCATCAGTCGAGAGCGGGGGGGAATCACAGATACGCAGTATTTT.

CDR3 DNA sequence: TGTGCCAGCAGCTTATCCGGGGGGCGTAACGAGCAGTACTTC. It is translated as CASSLSGGRNEQYF. J is TRBJ2-7 and V is TRBV7-4, with D perhaps matching TRBD2 (7 bases). CDR3 length equals 14 residues. Trimming pared 2 bases from V and 5 bases from J, leaving 13 bases between. The germline CDR1 and CDR2 sequences are SGHVT and SQSDAQ.

The chain is built from TRBV7-2 and TRBJ2-3; 11 bases fit TRBD2. This CDR3 region has 17 residues. Germline CDR1 reads SGHTA; CDR2 reads FQGNSA. The trim removed 2 bases at V and 2 bases at J, leaving 6 bases unmatched. The CDR3 bases are TGTGCCAGCAGCTTACCTGCTAGCGGGAGGAACACAGATACGCAGTATTTT. As protein: CASSLPASGRNTDTQYF.

In its sample, this clonotype was seen a few times. The chain uses TRBV5-1 and TRBJ2-3; 12 nucleotides align to TRBD2. V was pared by 4 bases and J by 0 bases, with 21 bases of the junction left unmatched. The CDR3 runs to 22 residues. From germline, CDR1 is SGHRS and CDR2 YFSETQ. CDR3 in amino acids: CASSLPSGGAGLTGRSTDTQYF. The DNA of the CDR3 is TGCGCCAGCAGCCTACCTAGCGGGGGGGCCGGGCTGACCGGTAGAAGCACAGATACGCAGTATTTT.

The chain is built from TRBV7-9 and TRBJ1-5, with D perhaps TRBD1 (5 bases). CDR3 length: 17 residues. The V end lost 1 base, the J end lost 1 base, and 14 bases lay between the germline ends. Germline V lookup: CDR1 SEHNR, CDR2 FQNEAQ (reference sequence). The CDR3 DNA reads as TGTGCCAGCAGCTTAGGGACAAGGGGAGGAAGCAATCAGCCCCAGCATTTT. This encodes CASSLGTRGGSNQPQHF.

The V gene is TRBV20-1, the J gene TRBJ2-7; a weak D match, TRBD2 (6 bases). The CDR3 extends over 13 amino acids. Germline-derived CDR1 and CDR2 are DFQATT and SNEGSKA (reference sequence). V lost 5 bases to trimming and J lost 7 bases, with 18 bases between them. The CDR3 protein is CSAPRLGRGEQYF. CDR3 DNA: TGCAGTGCTCCCCGACTGGGGCGGGGAGAGCAGTACTTC.

Only one count was recorded for this clonotype. The rearrangement joins TRBV7-9 to TRBJ1-4, with a tentative D call TRBD1 (5 bases). The V gene lost 10 bases and the J gene lost 5 bases, with 14 bases spanning the gap. The germline CDR1 and CDR2 sequences are SEHNR and FQNEAQ (reference sequence). The CDR3 length is 13 residues. The CDR3: CATRRDGNEKLFF. Here the CDR3 DNA reads TGTGCCACGCGCCGGGACGGCAATGAAAAACTGTTTTTT. Combining the CDR3 with reference TRBV7-9 and TRBJ1-4 gives the whole variable domain DTGVSQNPRHKITKRGQNVTFRCDPISEHNRLYWYRQTLGQGPEFLTYFQNEAQLEKSRLLSDRFSAERPKGSFSTLEIQRTEQGDSAMYLCATRRDGNEKLFFGSGTQLSVL.

In its sample, this clonotype was seen a few times. The chain couples TRBV9 to TRBJ2-1, with no clear D. This CDR3 has 15 residues. Trimming took 0 bases from V and 2 from J, leaving 9 bases between them. CDR1 and CDR2 from the germline V gene are SGDLS and YYNGEE. CDR3 sequence reads: CASSVVGQTYNEQFF. CDR3 coding DNA: TGTGCCAGCAGCGTAGTCGGGCAGACCTACAATGAGCAGTTCTTC.

This clonotype was observed many times. V is TRBV6-6 and J is TRBJ2-1, with TRBD2 matching 7 bases. This CDR3 spans 12 amino acids. The trim removed 4 bases at V and 9 bases at J, leaving 3 bases unmatched. Germline V gene data show CDR1 as MNHNY and CDR2 as SVGAGI (reference sequence). CDR3 in amino acids: CASSLGRGEQFF. The DNA for the CDR3 is TGTGCCAGCAGTTTAGGGAGGGGTGAGCAGTTCTTC.

This clonotype was picked up a small number of times. This chain links TRBV19 with TRBJ1-1; no clear D gene. Germline V gene sequence: CDR1 LNHDA, CDR2 SQIVND (reference sequence). V was trimmed by 4 bases and J by 0 bases, leaving 9 bases between them. The CDR3 runs 14 residues. The CDR3 protein is CASSTSFMNTEAFF. DNA of the CDR3: TGTGCCAGTAGTACCTCCTTCATGAACACTGAAGCTTTCTTT.

V gene TRBV10-3 combines with J gene TRBJ1-5, with D uncertain. Deletions cut 5 bases from V and 5 bases from J, with 19 bases between. This CDR3 is 16 amino acids long. The germline V gene has CDR1 ENHRY and CDR2 SYGVKD. CDR3 in DNA: TGTGCCATCAGTCTCCTACGGGCAACGAGGGATCAGCCCCAGCATTTT. It yields the protein CAISLLRATRDQPQHF.

This rearrangement joins TRBV4-1 to TRBJ2-7; 7 bases match TRBD1. The CDR3 sequence is 16 residues long. V lost 2 bases to trimming and J lost 4 bases; unmatched junction nucleotides: 11. CDR1 MGHRA and CDR2 YSYEKL come from the germline V gene. CDR3 DNA sequence: TGCGCCAGCAGCCAACATTCCCGGACAGGCAAGTACGAGCAGTACTTC. This codes for CASSQHSRTGKYEQYF.

The chain links TRBV4-1 to TRBJ2-2, with D hard to call. The CDR3 has 15 amino acids. Trimming took off 2 bases at V and 5 bases at J, with 12 bases between the two ends. CDR1 and CDR2 from the germline V gene are MGHRA and YSYEKL. DNA of the CDR3: TGCGCCAGCAGCCAACCGGGTCTCACTACCGGGGAGCTGTTTTTT. It yields the protein CASSQPGLTTGELFF.

This rearrangement joins TRBV4-2 to TRBJ2-4, with D tentatively TRBD1 or TRBD2 (6 bases each). CDR1 is LGHNA and CDR2 is YNFKEQ in the germline V gene. V lost 4 bases, J lost 4 bases, and 20 bases lay in between. This CDR3 has 17 amino acids. For the CDR3, the DNA is TGTGCCAGCAGCCCTGGTCAATGGGGGCGGGGTAAAAACATTCAGTACTTC. Protein product: CASSPGQWGRGKNIQYF.

CDR3 loop: CASSLEGTRSYEQYF. The DNA of the CDR3 is TGTGCCAGCAGTTTAGAGGGGACAAGGTCCTACGAGCAGTACTTC. The chain recombines TRBV12-3 or TRBV12-4 with TRBJ2-7, with D perhaps TRBD1 (6 bases). There are 15 residues in the CDR3. Trimming took off 1 base at V and 1 base at J, with 11 bases between the two ends.